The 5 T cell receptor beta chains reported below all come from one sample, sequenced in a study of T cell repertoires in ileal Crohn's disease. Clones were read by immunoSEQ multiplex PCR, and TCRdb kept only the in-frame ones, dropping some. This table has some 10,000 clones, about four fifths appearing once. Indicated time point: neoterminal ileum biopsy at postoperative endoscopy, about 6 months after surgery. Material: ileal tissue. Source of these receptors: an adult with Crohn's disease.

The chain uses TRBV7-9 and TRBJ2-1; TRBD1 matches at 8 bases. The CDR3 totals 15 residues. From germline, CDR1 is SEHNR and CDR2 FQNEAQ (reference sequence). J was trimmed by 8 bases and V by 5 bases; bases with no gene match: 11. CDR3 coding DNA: TGTGCCAGCAGCCCCGGACAGGGCTTAGAGGATGAGCAGTTCTTC. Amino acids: CASSPGQGLEDEQFF.

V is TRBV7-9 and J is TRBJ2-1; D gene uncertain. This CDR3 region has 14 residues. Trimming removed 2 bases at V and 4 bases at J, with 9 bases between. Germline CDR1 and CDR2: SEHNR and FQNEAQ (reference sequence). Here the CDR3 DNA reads TGTGCCAGCAGCTTAAATGACGGGTACAATGAGCAGTTCTTC. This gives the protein CASSLNDGYNEQFF.

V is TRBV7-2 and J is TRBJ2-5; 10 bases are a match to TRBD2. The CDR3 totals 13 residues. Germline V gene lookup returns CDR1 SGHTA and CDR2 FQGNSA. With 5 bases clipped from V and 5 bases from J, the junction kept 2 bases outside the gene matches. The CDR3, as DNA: TGTGCCAGCAGCCCGGGACTAGCGGAGACCCAGTACTTC. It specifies CASSPGLAETQYF.

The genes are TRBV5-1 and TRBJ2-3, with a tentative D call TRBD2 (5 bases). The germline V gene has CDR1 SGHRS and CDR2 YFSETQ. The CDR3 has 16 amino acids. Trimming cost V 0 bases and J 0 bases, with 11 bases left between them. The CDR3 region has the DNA TGCGCCAGCAGCTTGGACCGCGGGTCTAGCACAGATACGCAGTATTTT. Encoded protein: CASSLDRGSSTDTQYF. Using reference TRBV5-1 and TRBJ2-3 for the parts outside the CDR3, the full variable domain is KAGVTQTPRYLIKTRGQQVTLSCSPISGHRSVSWYQQTPGQGLQFLFEYFSETQRNKGNFPGRFSGRQFSNSRSEMNVSTLELGDSALYLCASSLDRGSSTDTQYFGPGTRLTVL.

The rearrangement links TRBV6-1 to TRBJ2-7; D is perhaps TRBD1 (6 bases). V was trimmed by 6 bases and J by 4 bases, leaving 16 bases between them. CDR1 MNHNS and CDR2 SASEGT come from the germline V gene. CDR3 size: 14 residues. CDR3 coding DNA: TGTGCCAGCAGCTGGACAGCCACCGTATACGAGCAGTACTTC. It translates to CASSWTATVYEQYF.